Listed below are T cell receptor beta chains from one sample, sequenced in a study of CD8+ T cells in alopecia areata. Measured with immunoSEQ multiplex PCR; TCRdb has only the in-frame clones, and not every one. This table has around 100,000 clones, roughly 47% appearing once. The sample was CD8+ T cells sorted from blood, taken at week 24, from a patient treated with tofacitinib. These receptors all come from a human donor with alopecia areata. Both conserved end residues are part of each CDR3.

J	V	CDR3
TRBJ1-1	TRBV5-1	CASSLRLTAPGTEAFF
TRBJ2-1	TRBV27	CASSLASGRARFF
TRBJ2-7	TRBV23-1	CASSQSGGADSYEQYF
TRBJ2-5	TRBV4-1	CASSLLMGGRETQYF
TRBJ2-5	TRBV6-5	CASSYSRLASSETQYF
TRBJ2-5	TRBV4-1	CASSSGPHTQETQYF
TRBJ1-4	TRBV30	CAWSVGFGGSGEKLFF
TRBJ2-7	TRBV27	CASSSPGQGAYEQYF
TRBJ2-3	TRBV27	CASSIGAGGTDTQYF
TRBJ2-1	TRBV7-9	CASSPSSSYNEQFF
TRBJ2-7	TRBV7-6	CASSSQGEGYEQYF
TRBJ1-2	TRBV30	CAWEQGYGYTF
TRBJ2-7	TRBV29-1	CSVAGQGTYEQYF
TRBJ1-1	TRBV25-1	CASRLNREGSTEAFF
TRBJ2-5	TRBV7-9	CASSPPERGLETQYF
TRBJ1-3	TRBV7-6	CASSPHEGQFHSGNTIYF
TRBJ2-7	TRBV25-1	CASSRTGPHEQYF
TRBJ2-7	TRBV9	CASSERLDVGEQYF
TRBJ2-6	TRBV4-2	CASSQERDSGANVLTF
TRBJ1-5	TRBV27	CASSPPGGGQPQHF
TRBJ2-1	TRBV29-1	CSVPWGGVAYEQFF
TRBJ2-1	TRBV4-2	CASSQDLLPTTPDNEQFF
TRBJ1-2	TRBV7-9	CASSTSDRAFGSGYTF
TRBJ2-5	TRBV29-1	CSVVGTSGETQYF
TRBJ2-1	TRBV7-9	CASSKPGTSFHEQFF
TRBJ1-2	TRBV29-1	CSALWFGDSDPADYGYTF
TRBJ2-3	TRBV9	CASSGPRGRTQNGDTQYF
TRBJ1-2	TRBV5-4	CASSFSRGLDGYTF
TRBJ2-5	TRBV28	CATTPGYQEKAQYF
TRBJ2-1	TRBV7-9	CASTPGQGDEQFF
TRBJ2-2	TRBV7-2	CASSLATGELFF
TRBJ2-3	TRBV11-3	CASSYLDTDTQYF
TRBJ2-7	TRBV25-1	CASSEWGSGRYEQYF
TRBJ2-7	TRBV4-3	CASSHDLTSGRANEQYF
TRBJ2-3	TRBV10-1	CASRQAGVGDTQYF
TRBJ2-5	TRBV7-8	CASSPDRDTQHQETQYF
TRBJ2-2	TRBV15	CATSRVYPGTLTNTGELFF
TRBJ1-1	TRBV11-1	CASGQRNTEAFF
TRBJ2-7	TRBV9	CASSARGQFNEQYF
TRBJ2-2	TRBV27	CASSFSRAGGPGELFF
TRBJ2-1	TRBV6-5	CASSYSLVNEQFF
TRBJ2-3	TRBV6-6	CASSRTYTDTQYF
TRBJ2-7	TRBV4-1	CASSPGQGPTGAYEQYF
TRBJ1-2	TRBV29-1	CSVPLSLGYTF
TRBJ1-5	TRBV7-3	CASSVKGSDRVTQPQHF
TRBJ1-2	TRBV13	CASSRTALSNYGYTF
TRBJ2-7	TRBV9	CASSVGGSGNYEQYF
TRBJ1-2	TRBV5-4	CASSLNRGGGYTF
TRBJ2-1	TRBV20-1	CSARGYEQFF
TRBJ2-7	TRBV9	CASSSGTGSYEQYF
TRBJ1-2	TRBV29-1	CSVQDGNYGYTF
TRBJ2-2	TRBV29-1	CSVVSTGTLNTGELFF
TRBJ2-2	TRBV29-1	CSVVRELPGELFF
TRBJ2-3	TRBV11-2	CASSFVVDTQYF
TRBJ1-1	TRBV7-9	CASSSHGARTEAFF